Sequencing of this T cell receptor (beta chain) was carried out in a study of OX40 agonist ivuxolimab in advanced cancers. The overall study: Patients were dosed intravenously with ivuxolimab at 0.01 to 10 mg/kg every 2 weeks. Participants averaged around 60 years of age (range roughly 23 to 80) and were 82.7% male.

No patient had autoimmune disease or received systemic immunosuppression. The protocol was immunoSEQ multiplex PCR, while the TCRdb copy is restricted to in-frame clones and leaves out a portion. The sample holds tens of thousands of clones; just over 90% are singletons and the top ten take about 19%. Germline CDR1 reads SGHRS; CDR2 reads YFSETQ. The CDR3 runs 14 residues. Trimming removed 4 bases from V and 5 bases from J; junction bases left unmatched: 8. Comment on this clone: The antigen is not known.

Study-level findings and limits: The expanded peripheral T cells' antigen specificity was not determined.

This material consisted of CD4+ or CD8+ T cells sorted from blood, taken in a trial of the OX40 agonist ivuxolimab. The clonotype was recovered from an adult with an advanced solid tumor such as melanoma, head and neck, liver or kidney cancer. The chain carries TRBV5-1 and TRBJ1-1; 7 bases match TRBD1. CDR3 in amino acids: CASSPETGITEAFF. In DNA form, the CDR3 reads TGCGCCAGCAGCCCTGAGACAGGGATTACTGAAGCTTTCTTT.